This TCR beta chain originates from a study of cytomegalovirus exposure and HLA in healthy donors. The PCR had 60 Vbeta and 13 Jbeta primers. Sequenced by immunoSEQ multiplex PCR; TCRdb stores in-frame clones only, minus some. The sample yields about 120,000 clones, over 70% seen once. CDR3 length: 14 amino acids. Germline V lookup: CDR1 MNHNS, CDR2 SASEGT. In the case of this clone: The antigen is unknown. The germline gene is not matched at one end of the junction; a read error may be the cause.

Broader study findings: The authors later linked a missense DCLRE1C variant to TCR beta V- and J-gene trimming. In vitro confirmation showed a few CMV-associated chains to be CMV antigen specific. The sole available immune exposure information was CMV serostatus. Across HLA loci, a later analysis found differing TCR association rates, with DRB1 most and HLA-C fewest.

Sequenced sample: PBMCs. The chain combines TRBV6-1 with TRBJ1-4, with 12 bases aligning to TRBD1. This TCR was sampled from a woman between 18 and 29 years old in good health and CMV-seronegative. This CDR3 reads CAGSAGQGAERLFF. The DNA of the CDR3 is TGTGCCGGCAGTGCGGGACAGGGGGCCGAACGACTGTTTTTT.